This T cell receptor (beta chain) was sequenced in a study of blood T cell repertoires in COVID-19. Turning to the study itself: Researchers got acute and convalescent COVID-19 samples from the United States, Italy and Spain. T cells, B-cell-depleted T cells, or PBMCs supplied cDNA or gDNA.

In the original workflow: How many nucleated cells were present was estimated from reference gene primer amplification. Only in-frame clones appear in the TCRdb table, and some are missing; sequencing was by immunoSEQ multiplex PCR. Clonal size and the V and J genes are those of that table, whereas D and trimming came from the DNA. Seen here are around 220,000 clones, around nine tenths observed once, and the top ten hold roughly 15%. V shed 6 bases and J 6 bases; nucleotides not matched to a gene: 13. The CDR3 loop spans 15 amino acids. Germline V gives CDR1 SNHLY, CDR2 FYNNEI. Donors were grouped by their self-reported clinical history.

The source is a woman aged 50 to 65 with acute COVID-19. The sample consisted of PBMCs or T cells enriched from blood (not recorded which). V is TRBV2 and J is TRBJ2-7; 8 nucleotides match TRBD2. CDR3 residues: CASRGEGLGRFEQYF. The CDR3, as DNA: TGTGCCAGCAGGGGGGAGGGACTAGGGAGGTTCGAGCAGTACTTC. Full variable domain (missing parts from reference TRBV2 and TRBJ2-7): EPEVTQTPSHQVTQMGQEVILRCVPISNHLYFYWYRQILGQKVEFLVSFYNNEISEKSEIFDDQFSVERPDGSNFTLKIRSTKLEDSAMYFCASRGEGLGRFEQYFGPGTRLTVT.